A single T cell receptor (beta chain) is shown here with its context. There are many counts of this clonotype. Its cognate antigen has yet to be identified. No base quality information exists; no much larger clone differs at one position. The data were taken from a study of T cells after yellow fever vaccination (dated by TCRdb to the late 2010s). About the investigation overall: The SMART-Seq v4 Ultra Low Input RNA kit was used to prepare libraries from fractions with low cell numbers. To follow T-cell clones before and after primary and booster YFV17D yellow fever vaccination, bulk TCR alpha and beta repertoires were sequenced over time. The cohort comprised two healthy male donors, one aged 18 to 30 and one aged 30 to 40 years. Blood was drawn at multiple timepoints before and after primary and secondary immunization, with bulk PBMC replicates and cell subsets isolated. Overall study outcomes, separate from this receptor: A small fraction of clonotypes appeared in both the CD4 and CD8 compartments, likely as a result of convergent recombination. Most clones expanded after primary vaccination (approximately 95% of CD4 and 80% to 90% of CD8) were re-detected after the booster, suggesting that broad memory maintenance occurred. Computational filtering was needed because FACS-sorted repertoires could contain abundant contaminating clonotypes from the bulk population. The secondary T-cell response was found to be weaker but faster than the primary response, with a peak reached on day 5 rather than on day 15. Because the study included only two donors, the extent to which the findings can be generalized is limited.

Reading the label with the study, this specimen's treatment or condition is: live attenuated yellow fever vaccine strain. PBMCs were isolated from peripheral blood using a standard Ficoll-Paque protocol. Dynabeads CD4 and CD8 positive selection kits were used to isolate the CD4 and CD8 T-cell fractions. TriZol was used to extract RNA from bulk PBMCs, CD4 and CD8 fractions, and dextramer-positive and dextramer-negative fractions. The instrument was an Illumina NovaSeq 6000. TCR cDNA was synthesized by 5'RACE template switching, which introduced a universal primer site and unique molecular identifiers. Priming for cDNA synthesis came from both the TCR alpha and TCR beta constant segments. Libraries were amplified in two PCR steps, with sample barcodes and sequencing adapters added in the second step. Libraries were sequenced on Illumina HiSeq 2500 (2x100 bp) or NovaSeq (2x150 bp). For the original study's pipeline: MIGEC was used to demultiplex reads and collapse the reads into UMI consensus sequences, and MiXCR was used for V(D)J alignment. Using edgeR on replicate PBMC samples, clonotypes were called vaccine-responding if FDR was below 0.01 and the log2 fold change was above 5 up to day 15. Each bulk clonotype was labeled CD4 or CD8 based on which sequenced repertoire, CD4 or CD8, contained the clonotype at higher abundance. TCRdb reanalyzed the raw reads on its own, using fastp at Q25 for trimming and MiXCR for clone calling, and kept in-frame beta chains. Identical CDR3 protein sequences are pooled into one entry, listed with their most common genes and DNA. TCRdb, not the original authors, processed these V and J calls. Recorded for this sample are 120,000 or so distinct CDR3 sequences; approximately 14% of them occurred a single time. Clones ranked in the top ten supply roughly 44% of the sample.

Looking up the germline V gene yields CDR1 SGHVS and CDR2 FQNEAQ. The CDR3 goes from the cysteine to the phenylalanine over 13 residues. The CDR3 DNA has 39 bases and is translated from base 1. Trimming takes 8 bases from V and 0 bases from J, and the germline ends sit 8 bases apart. Specimen: CD8+ T cells sorted from PBMCs, collected 5 days after the yellow fever booster vaccination. This chain is built from TRBV7-8 and TRBJ2-1, with the D gene tentatively TRBD1 or TRBD2, based on 5 matching bases in each. This clonotype was sampled from a man between 18 and 35 years old who received the YFV17D yellow fever vaccine. The DNA sequence is given as TGTGCCAGCTACGGGACCTCCTACAATGAGCAGTTCTTC. It encodes CASYGTSYNEQFF. The full variable domain, with segments outside the CDR3 supplied by the reference TRBV7-8 and TRBJ2-1 proteins, appears as GAGVSQSPRYKVAKRGQDVALRCDPISGHVSLFWYQQALGQGPEFLTYFQNEAQLDKSGLPSDRFFAERPEGSVSTLKIQRTQQEDSAVYLCASYGTSYNEQFFGPGTRLTVL.